Following are 6 T cell receptor beta chains from one sample sequenced in a study of blood T cell repertoires in COVID-19. The protocol was immunoSEQ multiplex PCR, while the TCRdb copy is restricted to in-frame clones and leaves out a portion. The sample carries about 140,000 clones, 70% to 80% recorded once. Sequenced sample: peripheral blood. The source of these receptors is a man aged 50 to 59 with acute or convalescent COVID-19.

This chain uses TRBV25-1 with TRBJ1-5; possibly TRBD1 for D (5 bases). Per the germline V gene, CDR1 is MGHDK and CDR2 is SYGVNS. The CDR3 runs to 17 residues. V lost 8 bases to trimming and J lost 2 bases, with 22 bases between them. The CDR3 reads CASASRDSPLGNQPQHF. The CDR3 bases are TGTGCCAGCGCATCCCGGGACTCACCCTTGGGCAATCAGCCCCAGCATTTT.

This chain uses TRBV2 with TRBJ1-6; no reliable D call. The CDR3 length is 15 residues. Trimming took off 3 bases at V and 7 bases at J, with 13 bases between the two ends. The germline CDR1 and CDR2 sequences are SNHLY and FYNNEI. CDR3 amino acids: CASSDRQVSNSPLHF. CDR3 nucleotides: TGTGCCAGCAGTGATAGGCAGGTCTCGAATTCACCCCTCCACTTT.

This chain uses TRBV28 with TRBJ2-5, with a tentative D call TRBD2 (6 bases). The CDR3 extends over 13 amino acids. CDR1 is MDHEN, CDR2 SYDVKM, per germline. Trimming left V 10 bases short and J 4 bases short, with 16 bases between. The CDR3 region is CATQVGGRETQYF. CDR3 in DNA: TGTGCCACCCAAGTGGGGGGTAGAGAGACCCAGTACTTC. The complete variable domain, with remaining parts taken from reference TRBV28 and TRBJ2-5, reads DVKVTQSSRYLVKRTGEKVFLECVQDMDHENMFWYRQDPGLGLRLIYFSYDVKMKEKGDIPEGYSVSREKKERFSLILESASTNQTSMYLCATQVGGRETQYFGPGTRLLVL.

The chain links TRBV29-1 to TRBJ2-3, with 9 bases lining up with TRBD1. Trimming cost V 4 bases and J 3 bases; bases outside gene matches: 5. The CDR3 contains 14 residues. Germline-derived CDR1 and CDR2 are SQVTM and ANQGSEA. This chain's CDR3 is CSVGMGQGTDTQYF. CDR3 bases: TGCAGCGTTGGCATGGGACAGGGAACAGATACGCAGTATTTT.

The CDR3 protein is CASSYRAASGDLAKNIQYF. In DNA, the CDR3 is TGTGCCAGCAGTTACAGGGCGGCTAGCGGGGACTTAGCCAAAAACATTCAGTACTTC. The chain links TRBV6-2 or TRBV6-3 to TRBJ2-4; TRBD2 matches at 9 bases. Germline V lookup: CDR1 MNHEY, CDR2 SVGEGT. With V trimmed by 2 bases and J by 0 bases, 11 bases remained unmatched. The CDR3 contains 19 residues.

The chain couples TRBV27 to TRBJ1-4, with 7 nucleotides matching TRBD1. Per the germline V gene, CDR1 is MNHEY and CDR2 is SMNVEV (reference sequence). J was trimmed by 5 bases and V by 3 bases; bases with no gene match: 12. The CDR3 spans 17 residues. The CDR3 region is CASSFQPRQGLNEKLFF. The DNA of the CDR3 is TGTGCCAGCAGTTTCCAACCCCGACAGGGATTAAATGAAAAACTGTTTTTT.